A single count supports the clone carrying this T cell receptor beta chain. Its antigen is unidentified. These data belong to a study of cytomegalovirus exposure and HLA in healthy donors. Overall study results and limits: Reportedly, HLA-A and HLA-B alleles of most subjects were accurately predicted from TCR beta. Sequencing probably produced one cluster of sequence variants that were highly shared. Analyses of presence and absence presupposed an approximately uniform sequencing depth across donors.

Both 60 Vbeta primers and 13 Jbeta primers went into the PCR. The data were produced by immunoSEQ multiplex PCR, yet TCRdb's version contains in-frame clones alone and is incomplete. Seen here are about 110,000 clones, about 80% observed once, and the top ten hold 2.5% to 3%. Germline V CDR1 and CDR2: SGDLS, YYNGEE. Trimming cost V 0 bases and J 3 bases, with 19 bases left between them. There are 18 residues in the CDR3. Sequencing was performed on PBMCs. This TCR came from a woman in her fifties or sixties in good health and CMV-seropositive. The chain couples TRBV9 to TRBJ2-1, with D perhaps matching TRBD1 (5 bases). CDR3 sequence (DNA): TGTGCCAGCAGCGTAGACAGGTTTGGGGTGAGCGTCTACAATGAGCAGTTCTTC. Residues: CASSVDRFGVSVYNEQFF.